The next 25 T cell receptor beta chains were all read from a single sample in a study of shared clonotypes between healthy human individuals. CD45RO-negative, CCR7-selected cells formed the naive CD8 fraction, which excluded terminally differentiated effector memory CD45RA+ cells. The assay was immunoSEQ multiplex PCR, and TCRdb's table has in-frame clones only and misses some. The sample has 1.5 million to 2.5 million clones; about 95% are singletons. Sequencing was done on a sample of naive CD8+ T cells sorted from blood. All receptors derive from a man aged 18 to 30 in good health.

The chain couples TRBV5-8 to TRBJ1-5; D remains ambiguous. The CDR3 totals 12 residues. The V end was cut by 3 bases, the J end by 5 bases, with 6 bases between. CDR1 SGHTS and CDR2 YDEGEE come from the germline V gene. The CDR3 reads CASSSEDQPQHF. CDR3 sequence (DNA): TGTGCCAGCAGCTCGGAGGATCAGCCCCAGCATTTT. Combining the CDR3 with reference TRBV5-8 and TRBJ1-5 gives the whole variable domain EAGVTQSPTHLIKTRGQQATLRCSPISGHTSVYWYQQALGLGLQFLLWYDEGEERNRGNFPPRFSGRQFPNYSSELNVNALELEDSALYLCASSSEDQPQHFGDGTRLSIL.

The chain carries TRBV27 and TRBJ1-1; D is uncertain. V was trimmed by 5 bases and J by 6 bases, leaving 16 bases between them. Germline loops: CDR1 MNHEY, CDR2 SMNVEV (reference sequence). This CDR3 has 14 residues. CDR3: CASSTVGGNPEAFF. The DNA of the CDR3 is TGTGCCAGCAGTACTGTGGGCGGAAACCCTGAAGCTTTCTTT.

The chain employs TRBV2 and TRBJ1-1; possible D gene TRBD1, 5 bases. The V gene's germline CDR1 is SNHLY and CDR2 FYNNEI. V was clipped by 8 bases and J by 1 base, with 11 bases between them. The CDR3 sequence is 13 residues long. CDR3 loop: CASPGRTNTEAFF. CDR3 in DNA: TGTGCCAGCCCGGGACGGACGAACACTGAAGCTTTCTTT.

The gene calls are TRBV10-3 and TRBJ1-2, with 7 bases identical to TRBD1. Germline values: CDR1 ENHRY, CDR2 SYGVKD. The V and J ends lost 10 bases and 6 bases, in that order; junction bases with no gene match: 14. The CDR3 totals 14 residues. DNA of the CDR3: TGTGCCACTACGTCATCCGGGACAGCCAATGGCTACACCTTC. Translation: CATTSSGTANGYTF.

V gene TRBV7-9 combines with J gene TRBJ2-1, with 8 positions matching TRBD2. This CDR3 is 15 amino acids long. From germline, CDR1 is SEHNR and CDR2 FQNEAQ (reference sequence). The V gene end was trimmed by 2 bases and the J gene end by 5 bases; junction bases not matched to a gene: 5. CDR3 residues: CASSLTGGFNNEQFF. In DNA, the CDR3 is TGTGCCAGCAGCTTAACGGGAGGGTTTAACAATGAGCAGTTCTTC. Based on the CDR3 plus reference TRBV7-9 and TRBJ2-1, the full variable domain is DTGVSQNPRHKITKRGQNVTFRCDPISEHNRLYWYRQTLGQGPEFLTYFQNEAQLEKSRLLSDRFSAERPKGSFSTLEIQRTEQGDSAMYLCASSLTGGFNNEQFFGPGTRLTVL.

The chain employs TRBV7-3 and TRBJ2-3, with D perhaps TRBD1 (6 bases). The germline CDR1 and CDR2 sequences are SGHTA and FQGTGA. V was pared by 4 bases and J by 2 bases, with 13 bases between. CDR3 length: 15 residues. The CDR3, as DNA: TGTGCCAGCAGCTCCCTAGGGGGAGACACAGATACGCAGTATTTT. This translates into CASSSLGGDTDTQYF.

The rearrangement links TRBV27 to TRBJ2-7; the match to TRBD1 covers 7 bases. The germline gives CDR1 MNHEY, CDR2 SMNVEV (reference sequence). The CDR3 spans 14 residues. Trimming cost V 3 bases and J 7 bases; bases outside gene matches: 9. CDR3 coding DNA: TGTGCCAGCAGTTTGGCAGGGGGTCTCCTGGAGCAGTACTTC. As protein: CASSLAGGLLEQYF.

The chain uses TRBV5-1 and TRBJ2-7; perhaps TRBD1 as D (6 bases). The CDR3 loop spans 13 amino acids. Germline V lookup: CDR1 SGHRS, CDR2 YFSETQ. V shed 2 bases and J shed 4 bases, with 10 bases lying between them. The CDR3 sequence: CASSFRDKYEQYF. In DNA form, the CDR3 reads TGCGCCAGCAGCTTCCGGGACAAGTACGAGCAGTACTTC.

With respect to this clone: The sample holds other DNA sequences that translate to the same CDR3. The rearrangement links TRBV4-1 to TRBJ2-3; 7 nucleotides agree with TRBD1. Per the germline V gene, CDR1 is MGHRA and CDR2 is YSYEKL. The V and J ends lost 3 bases and 0 bases, in that order; junction bases with no gene match: 0. CDR3 length: 14 amino acids. CDR3 coding DNA: TGCGCCAGCAGCCAGACAGGGAGCACAGATACGCAGTATTTT. Translation: CASSQTGSTDTQYF.

This chain connects TRBV4-1 to TRBJ1-1; no clear D gene. The CDR3 is made up of 13 amino acids. CDR1 and CDR2 from the germline V gene are MGHRA and YSYEKL. V lost 4 bases to trimming and J lost 1 base, with 7 bases between them. The CDR3 DNA sequence: TGCGCCAGCAGCCTACAGCAGAACACTGAAGCTTTCTTT. It specifies CASSLQQNTEAFF.

CDR3 amino acids: CASREGAEFVEAFF. DNA for the CDR3: TGTGCCAGCAGGGAGGGGGCTGAATTTGTTGAAGCTTTCTTT. This sequence joins TRBV6-5 and TRBJ1-1; the match to TRBD1 covers 7 bases. The V segment lost 6 bases and the J segment 7 bases; nucleotides outside the gene matches: 11. Germline CDR1 MNHEY, CDR2 SVGAGI. The CDR3 contains 14 residues.

Concerning this clone itself: Other nucleotide sequences from this sample produce the same CDR3. V is TRBV6-5 and J is TRBJ2-3; 8 positions match TRBD2. The V segment lost 4 bases and the J segment 2 bases; nucleotides outside the gene matches: 5. Germline V gene data show CDR1 as MNHEY and CDR2 as SVGAGI. The CDR3 loop spans 15 amino acids. The chain's CDR3 is CASSLTGGSTDTQYF. In DNA form, the CDR3 reads TGTGCCAGCAGTTTAACGGGGGGGTCCACAGATACGCAGTATTTT.

The V and J genes are TRBV15 and TRBJ2-2, with unresolved D. The CDR3 extends over 11 amino acids. Germline CDR1 and CDR2: LNHNV and YYDKDF (reference sequence). Deletions cut 8 bases from V and 4 bases from J, with 5 bases between. The chain's CDR3 is CATLSTGELFF. The CDR3 coding sequence is TGTGCCACCTTAAGCACCGGGGAGCTGTTTTTT.

With respect to this clone: The same CDR3 is also encoded by other DNA sequences in this sample. V and J are TRBV4-1 and TRBJ2-7; D may be TRBD2 (5 bases). This CDR3 has 15 amino acids. In germline, CDR1 is MGHRA, CDR2 YSYEKL. V lost 0 bases, J lost 2 bases, and 11 bases lay in between. Here the CDR3 reads CASSQELAGAYEQYF. CDR3 nucleotide sequence: TGCGCCAGCAGCCAAGAGTTGGCGGGTGCCTACGAGCAGTACTTC.

This clone was counted a single time. This chain links TRBV7-9 with TRBJ2-5, with D possibly TRBD1 on 6 matching bases. V lost 4 bases and J lost 4, with 10 bases in between. From germline, CDR1 is SEHNR and CDR2 FQNEAQ (reference sequence). The CDR3 has 13 amino acids. The CDR3 DNA sequence: TGTGCCAGCAGCTGGACAGCCAGAGAGACCCAGTACTTC. It codes for CASSWTARETQYF.

The V and J genes are TRBV13 and TRBJ1-5; 9 bases agree with TRBD1. Germline CDR1 is PRHDT and CDR2 is FYEKMQ (reference sequence). The CDR3 has 16 amino acids. Trimming took 5 bases from V and 5 from J; bases not matched to a gene: 10. CDR3 nucleotide sequence: TGTGCCAGCAGCAGATCCCGGGACAGGGTAGATCAGCCCCAGCATTTT. It encodes CASSRSRDRVDQPQHF.

V and J are TRBV7-9 and TRBJ1-2, with a weak D call TRBD1 (5 bases). The CDR3 sequence is 12 residues long. Between the trimmed V and J ends, which lost 6 bases and 6 bases, there was a span of 11 bases. Germline V gene sequence: CDR1 SEHNR, CDR2 FQNEAQ (reference sequence). Here the CDR3 reads CASRQVGDGYTF. The CDR3 bases are TGTGCCAGCAGGCAGGTGGGGGATGGCTACACCTTC.

The chain uses TRBV9 and TRBJ2-1; D remains unclear. Germline-derived CDR1 and CDR2 are SGDLS and YYNGEE. This CDR3 spans 13 amino acids. Between the trimmed V and J ends, which lost 0 bases and 12 bases, there was a span of 13 bases. CDR3 residues: CASSVGDAFGQFF. The CDR3 nucleotides are TGTGCCAGCAGCGTAGGAGACGCCTTCGGGCAGTTCTTC.

With respect to this clone: Different DNA sequences within this sample yield the same CDR3. The J gene is TRBJ2-7, the V gene TRBV13, with TRBD1 matching 9 bases. This CDR3 spans 14 amino acids. In germline, CDR1 is PRHDT, CDR2 FYEKMQ (reference sequence). V lost 5 bases and J lost 4; bases outside the gene matches: 6. CDR3 in DNA: TGTGCCAGCAGCCCGGGACAGGGAGAGTACGAGCAGTACTTC. Its translation is CASSPGQGEYEQYF.

J is TRBJ2-3 and V is TRBV29-1; 8 bases are a match to TRBD2. The V segment lost 3 bases and the J segment 2 bases; nucleotides outside the gene matches: 4. CDR1 and CDR2 (germline): SQVTM, ANQGSEA. The CDR3 runs 14 residues. In DNA, the CDR3 is TGCAGCGTTGAGATAGCGGGGCCCACAGATACGCAGTATTTT. It encodes CSVEIAGPTDTQYF.

The rearrangement links TRBV2 to TRBJ2-7, with a weak D call TRBD2 (6 bases). The V gene lost 1 base and the J gene lost 2 bases, with 15 bases spanning the gap. Per the germline V gene, CDR1 is SNHLY and CDR2 is FYNNEI. This CDR3 contains 16 residues. CDR3 in amino acids: CASSEVGRGVTYEQYF. The CDR3 region has the DNA TGTGCCAGCAGTGAAGTGGGGCGGGGTGTTACCTACGAGCAGTACTTC.

Of note for this clone: Other DNA sequences within the sample encode an identical CDR3. The chain joins TRBV5-4 to TRBJ2-7, with D possibly matching TRBD2 (5 bases). The CDR3 runs 12 residues. Per germline, CDR1 SGHNT and CDR2 YYREEE (reference sequence). The ends were cut back, 4 bases at V and 2 bases at J, with 7 bases in the middle. The CDR3 is CASSPGTYEQYF. In DNA, the CDR3 is TGTGCCAGCAGCCCGGGAACCTACGAGCAGTACTTC.

The chain combines TRBV28 with TRBJ2-7; 8 bases agree with TRBD1. The CDR3 is 15 amino acids. Germline V gene data show CDR1 as MDHEN and CDR2 as SYDVKM. V lost 5 bases to trimming and J lost 2 bases; unmatched junction nucleotides: 8. The CDR3 region is CASSTPYRGTYEQYF. The CDR3 region has the DNA TGTGCCAGCAGTACTCCGTACAGGGGGACCTACGAGCAGTACTTC.

V usage is TRBV15 and J usage is TRBJ2-7; 12 nucleotides match TRBD2. This CDR3 has 14 amino acids. V shed 8 bases, J shed 5 bases, and the junction held 7 bases outside the gene matches. The V gene's germline CDR1 is LNHNV and CDR2 YYDKDF (reference sequence). This CDR3 reads CATSTSGGPNEQYF. CDR3 sequence (DNA): TGTGCCACCTCGACTAGCGGGGGACCAAACGAGCAGTACTTC. The whole variable domain, filled in from reference TRBV15 and TRBJ2-7, reads DAMVIQNPRYQVTQFGKPVTLSCSQTLNHNVMYWYQQKSSQAPKLLFHYYDKDFNNEADTPDNFQSRRPNTSFCFLDIRSPGLGDTAMYLCATSTSGGPNEQYFGPGTRLTVT.

This chain links TRBV6-1 with TRBJ2-2, with D possibly called TRBD1 or TRBD2 (5 bases each). This CDR3 region has 15 residues. Between the trimmed V and J ends, which lost 3 bases and 6 bases, there was a span of 14 bases. Germline V gene data show CDR1 as MNHNS and CDR2 as SASEGT. The CDR3 DNA reads TGTGCCAGCAGTGACCGGGACCCCATGCCCGGGGAGCTGTTTTTT. This translates into CASSDRDPMPGELFF.